Each of the 12 T cell receptor beta chains below was sequenced from the same sample in a study of radiotherapy plus CTLA-4 blockade in lung cancer. Assay: immunoSEQ multiplex PCR; the TCRdb copy retains only in-frame clones and omits some. The sample lists tens of thousands of clones, roughly 80% occurring once. The sequenced sample was peripheral blood, obtained from a patient treated with radiotherapy plus ipilimumab. The receptor source for this set is a human donor with non-small cell lung cancer who had stable disease on radiotherapy plus ipilimumab.

This chain links TRBV19 with TRBJ1-2; 7 bases map to TRBD1. The CDR3 contains 17 residues. The V and J ends lost 3 bases and 1 base, in that order; junction bases with no gene match: 11. Germline CDR1 LNHDA, CDR2 SQIVND (reference sequence). The CDR3 bases are TGTGCCAGTAGTATCCAACGGGGGACAGCCCTTAACTATGGCTACACCTTC. This translates into CASSIQRGTALNYGYTF. Full variable domain (missing parts from reference TRBV19 and TRBJ1-2): DGGITQSPKYLFRKEGQNVTLSCEQNLNHDAMYWYRQDPGQGLRLIYYSQIVNDFQKGDIAEGYSVSREKKESFPLTVTSAQKNPTAFYLCASSIQRGTALNYGYTFGSGTRLTVV.

The genes are TRBV27 and TRBJ2-2; 10 nucleotides line up with TRBD2. The CDR3 totals 17 residues. V gave up 4 bases and J gave up 4 bases; unmatched junction bases: 9. From germline, CDR1 is MNHEY and CDR2 SMNVEV (reference sequence). The CDR3 DNA follows: TGTGCCAGCAGTTCCGCTAGCGGGAGATCGGGCACCGGGGAGCTGTTTTTT. Its translation: CASSSASGRSGTGELFF.

This chain joins TRBV9 and TRBJ1-6; TRBD1 might be the D (6 bases). Germline V lookup: CDR1 SGDLS, CDR2 YYNGEE. Trimming shortened V by 3 bases and J by 14 bases, and 18 bases separated the two germline ends. This CDR3 region has 14 residues. CDR3 loop: CASSATGTDGALHF. As DNA, the CDR3 is TGTGCCAGCAGCGCGACAGGAACCGACGGGGCCCTCCACTTT.

In DNA form, the CDR3 reads TGTGCCAGCAGCCTCACAGGGTCCGGAAACACCATATATTTT. This gives the protein CASSLTGSGNTIYF. The chain is built from TRBV28 and TRBJ1-3, with D maybe TRBD1 (6 bases). The CDR3 length is 14 residues. Germline assignment: CDR1 MDHEN and CDR2 SYDVKM. Between the trimmed V and J ends, which lost 6 bases and 4 bases, there was a span of 13 bases.

This clone has more than one count but fewer than ten. The gene calls are TRBV27 and TRBJ2-3, with a weak D call TRBD1 (5 bases). V gave up 2 bases and J gave up 1 base, with 10 bases separating them. The CDR3 runs 15 residues. Germline CDR1 MNHEY, CDR2 SMNVEV (reference sequence). The CDR3 DNA is TGTGCCAGCAGTTTAGTCGCAGGGCGCACAGATACGCAGTATTTT. It translates to CASSLVAGRTDTQYF.

V gene TRBV28 combines with J gene TRBJ2-2; possible D gene TRBD2, 5 bases. Germline assignment: CDR1 MDHEN and CDR2 SYDVKM. V was clipped by 10 bases and J by 0 bases, with 15 bases between them. CDR3 length: 15 residues. The CDR3 bases are TGTGCCACCACACGGACTCCTGCGAACACCGGGGAGCTGTTTTTT. Amino acid sequence: CATTRTPANTGELFF.

The J gene is TRBJ1-2, the V gene TRBV19; possible D gene TRBD1, 6 bases. Trimming removed 9 bases at V and 0 bases at J, with 17 bases between. The CDR3 has 15 amino acids. Germline V CDR1 and CDR2: LNHDA, SQIVND (reference sequence). CDR3 DNA sequence: TGTGCCAGCCAGCAGAGGGGGATTCCTAACTATGGCTACACCTTC. It translates to CASQQRGIPNYGYTF.

The chain has TRBV15 and TRBJ1-1; D is possibly TRBD1 (5 bases). V gave up 2 bases and J gave up 4 bases, with 17 bases separating them. Germline-derived CDR1 and CDR2 are LNHNV and YYDKDF (reference sequence). The CDR3 is 16 amino acids. Here the CDR3 reads CATSRNSGGLATEAFF. The CDR3 nucleotides are TGTGCCACCAGCAGAAATTCCGGGGGTTTGGCCACTGAAGCTTTCTTT. The variable domain in full, with the rest retrieved from reference TRBV15 and TRBJ1-1, is DAMVIQNPRYQVTQFGKPVTLSCSQTLNHNVMYWYQQKSSQAPKLLFHYYDKDFNNEADTPDNFQSRRPNTSFCFLDIRSPGLGDTAMYLCATSRNSGGLATEAFFGQGTRLTVV.

This clone was recorded only once. The chain has TRBV9 and TRBJ2-2; D perhaps matches TRBD2 (6 bases). This CDR3 has 15 amino acids. Trimming pared 0 bases from V and 5 bases from J, leaving 11 bases between. Germline CDR1 is SGDLS and CDR2 is YYNGEE. The CDR3 region is CASSVAGTVTGELFF. CDR3 sequence (DNA): TGTGCCAGCAGCGTAGCCGGGACTGTAACCGGGGAGCTGTTTTTT.

V is TRBV7-9 and J is TRBJ2-7; unclear D gene. From germline, CDR1 is SEHNR and CDR2 FQNEAQ (reference sequence). The CDR3 covers 14 residues. The V gene lost 2 bases and the J gene lost 4 bases, with 12 bases spanning the gap. The CDR3 here is CASSLLGPSYEQYF. CDR3 DNA: TGTGCCAGCAGCTTATTGGGTCCGTCTTACGAGCAGTACTTC.

The chain employs TRBV5-1 and TRBJ1-3; 12 positions agree with TRBD1. V lost 0 bases, J lost 1 base, and 5 bases stayed unmatched. This CDR3 is built from 18 residues. The V gene's germline CDR1 is SGHRS and CDR2 YFSETQ. DNA for the CDR3: TGCGCCAGCAGCTTGGGGGACAGGGGGCCCTTATCTGGAAACACCATATATTTT. The encoded protein is CASSLGDRGPLSGNTIYF. The whole variable domain, remainder taken from reference TRBV5-1 and TRBJ1-3, is KAGVTQTPRYLIKTRGQQVTLSCSPISGHRSVSWYQQTPGQGLQFLFEYFSETQRNKGNFPGRFSGRQFSNSRSEMNVSTLELGDSALYLCASSLGDRGPLSGNTIYFGEGSWLTVV.

The chain links TRBV6-5 to TRBJ1-4; 8 bases fit TRBD1. The germline V gene has CDR1 MNHEY and CDR2 SVGAGI. V trimming: 7 bases; J trimming: 3 bases; junction bases outside the gene matches: 7. The CDR3 extends over 15 amino acids. CDR3 region: CASTSPGQANEKLFF. CDR3 nucleotide sequence: TGTGCCAGCACCTCACCGGGACAGGCTAATGAAAAACTGTTTTTT.